This T cell receptor (beta chain) was observed in a study of blood T cell repertoires in COVID-19. On the study more broadly: PBMCs, B-cell-depleted T cells, or T cells provided the cDNA or gDNA that made up the material.

In the authors' methods: Cell counts per sample came from amplifying reference gene primers. The assay was immunoSEQ multiplex PCR, and TCRdb's table has in-frame clones only and misses some. V and J calls and clone size come straight from that table; D and trimming were deduced from the DNA. The table records more than 150,000 clones, more than 85% of them present only once. The germline gives CDR1 SGHRS, CDR2 YFSETQ. CDR3 length equals 13 residues. Unmatched junction bases numbered 5, after V lost 5 bases and J lost 6 bases. The J gene is TRBJ2-7, the V gene TRBV5-1; TRBD1 matches 10 bases. The sequence came from a woman in her 70s with acute or convalescent COVID-19. What was sequenced was peripheral blood. The CDR3 region has the DNA TGCGCCAGCAGGCCCGACAGGGGGCGCGAGCAGTACTTC. Translation: CASRPDRGREQYF.